This record covers a single T cell receptor (beta chain). The antigen is undetermined. CD45RO/CCR7/CD25/CD127/CD95/CD27 separated CD4+ naive, central memory, regulatory and stem cell-like memory cells by sorting. This sample was included in a study of beta chain features in type 1 diabetes. Study-wide points: Patients and controls would be equally affected if PCR favored shorter templates. The naive, central memory and Treg TCRB repertoires of patients appeared to be more similar to one another than those of healthy donors.

Every bit of the isolated RNA underwent reverse transcription, so sequencing read expressed TCRB transcripts. Libraries were prepared by immunoSEQ multiplex PCR; TCRdb keeps only in-frame clonotypes and omits some of them. The sample records 350,000 to 450,000 clones, more than 13% being singletons. The sequenced sample consisted of naive CD4+ T cells from blood. The clonotype was recovered from a young woman in good health.

Here the CDR3 reads CSAKTGGRANEKLFF. CDR3 nucleotide sequence: TGCAGCGCCAAGACAGGGGGCAGGGCTAATGAAAAACTGTTTTTT. The chain joins TRBV29-1 to TRBJ1-4; 10 bases line up with TRBD1. The CDR3 has 15 residues. Germline assignment: CDR1 SQVTM and CDR2 ANQGSEA. With 7 bases clipped from V and 3 bases from J, the junction kept 8 bases outside the gene matches.